One and the same sample provided the 3 T cell receptor beta chains below, sequenced in a study of shared T cell receptors in the human thymus. Assay: immunoSEQ multiplex PCR; the TCRdb copy retains only in-frame clones and omits some. The sample has approximately 660,000 clones; 70% to 90% are singletons. This sample was shared with a second study, whose subject was human thymus T cells.

Sequenced sample: thymocytes. The receptors originated from a boy younger than two with a congenital heart defect.

This chain uses TRBV30 with TRBJ2-1; 7 bases are shared with TRBD2. V shed 2 bases, J shed 4 bases, and the junction held 2 bases outside the gene matches. This CDR3 spans 13 amino acids. Germline CDR1 and CDR2: GTSNPN and SVGIG (reference sequence). The DNA for the CDR3 is TGTGCCTGGAGTCCTAGCGGATACAATGAGCAGTTCTTC. Protein sequence: CAWSPSGYNEQFF.

This clone has just one count. This chain links TRBV27 with TRBJ2-3; 8 positions agree with TRBD2. V lost 4 bases and J lost 0; bases outside the gene matches: 6. Germline CDR1 and CDR2: MNHEY and SMNVEV (reference sequence). This CDR3 has 16 residues. The CDR3 bases are TGTGCCAGCAGTTCCTACACTAGCGGCAGCACAGATACGCAGTATTTT. Encoded protein: CASSSYTSGSTDTQYF.

The chain has TRBV6-5 and TRBJ2-1, with a possible D match to TRBD1 (6 bases). CDR1 is MNHEY and CDR2 is SVGAGI in the germline V gene. V was trimmed by 4 bases and J by 8 bases, leaving 15 bases between them. CDR3 length equals 14 residues. The CDR3 reads CASSSPEDRDEQFF. CDR3 nucleotide sequence: TGTGCCAGCAGTTCGCCTGAGGACAGAGATGAGCAGTTCTTC.